The 8 T cell receptor beta chains listed next were all sequenced from one sample in a study of T-cell memory formation after mild COVID-19. TCRdb re-derived calls from the 5' RACE reads in MiXCR, one entry per CDR3 protein. The sample has roughly 350,000 distinct CDR3 sequences; under 25% are singletons. Sequencing used PBMCs or a T cell subset sorted from them (not recorded which). The receptors here all came from an adult woman who had mild COVID-19 (a few samples of this study predate the infection). Cell type and time point are not known.

This clonotype was counted a few times. The J gene is TRBJ2-5, the V gene TRBV24-1; 9 bases are shared with TRBD1. Per germline, CDR1 KGHDR and CDR2 SFDVKD. V lost 6 bases, J lost 5 bases, and 6 bases stayed unmatched. The CDR3 is made up of 14 amino acids. The CDR3 sequence is CATSKETGGETQYF. The CDR3 DNA sequence: TGTGCCACCAGTAAAGAGACAGGGGGGGAGACCCAGTACTTC.

The chain combines TRBV7-9 with TRBJ1-1; D not resolved. The CDR3 is made up of 12 amino acids. Trimming shortened V by 5 bases and J by 4 bases, and 8 bases separated the two germline ends. Germline CDR1 is SEHNR and CDR2 is FQNEAQ (reference sequence). CDR3 region: CASSQIGTEAFF. In DNA, the CDR3 is TGTGCCAGCAGCCAGATCGGCACTGAAGCTTTCTTT.

The V and J genes are TRBV4-2 and TRBJ2-7; D might be TRBD1 (5 bases). The CDR3 is 16 residues long. V was pared by 0 bases and J by 0 bases, with 12 bases between. Germline loops: CDR1 LGHNA, CDR2 YNFKEQ. The CDR3 is CASSQEVRVSSYEQYF. DNA for the CDR3: TGTGCCAGCAGCCAAGAAGTCAGGGTCTCCTCCTACGAGCAGTACTTC.

The chain has TRBV10-1 and TRBJ2-3; D possibly uses TRBD1 or TRBD2 (6 bases each). This CDR3 has 15 amino acids. Germline V lookup: CDR1 WNHNN, CDR2 SYGVQD (reference sequence). V was shortened by 6 bases and J by 4 bases, with 17 bases between the two germline ends. The CDR3 loop is CASRGDARGADTQYF. CDR3 nucleotides: TGCGCCAGCAGAGGGGACGCGAGGGGGGCAGATACGCAGTATTTT.

CDR3 sequence: CASTYSSGTDTQYF. In nucleotides, the CDR3 is TGTGCCAGCACCTACTCTAGCGGCACAGATACGCAGTATTTT. This chain uses TRBV3-1 with TRBJ2-3; tentative D call: TRBD2 (6 bases). The ends were cut back, 7 bases at V and 1 base at J, with 12 bases in the middle. This CDR3 comprises 14 residues. Per germline, CDR1 LGHDT and CDR2 YNNKEL (reference sequence).

The table lists this clonotype with a few counts. The CDR3 is CASSFDWNSGANVLTF. CDR3 sequence (DNA): TGCGCCAGCAGCTTCGACTGGAACTCTGGGGCCAACGTCCTGACTTTC. J is TRBJ2-6 and V is TRBV5-1; unclear D gene. V lost 2 bases and J 0 bases, leaving 9 bases between the germline ends. This CDR3 is 16 amino acids long. Germline CDR1 is SGHRS and CDR2 is YFSETQ.

The chain uses TRBV15 and TRBJ2-5; D perhaps matches TRBD2 (6 bases). The germline V and J ends were trimmed by 0 bases and 1 base, with 15 bases remaining between them. The CDR3 extends over 17 amino acids. The germline V gene encodes CDR1 LNHNV and CDR2 YYDKDF (reference sequence). The CDR3, as DNA: TGTGCCACCAGCAGAGATCAGGAGGGAACCGTCCAAGAGACCCAGTACTTC. It translates to CATSRDQEGTVQETQYF.

This chain joins TRBV12-3 or TRBV12-4 and TRBJ2-3, with 11 bases identical to TRBD2. The junction had 6 bases not matched to a gene; V was cut back by 5 bases and J by 2 bases. The CDR3 sequence is 16 residues long. This CDR3 is CASSAGTSGLTDTQYF. Here the CDR3 DNA reads TGTGCCAGCAGTGCCGGGACTAGCGGACTCACAGATACGCAGTATTTT.